Following are 26 T cell receptor beta chains from one sample sequenced in a study of cytomegalovirus exposure and HLA in healthy donors. PCR amplification relied on 60 Vbeta primers (plus 13 Jbeta primers). Clones were sequenced by immunoSEQ multiplex PCR, and TCRdb holds only the in-frame ones, with some missing. The table records 90,000 to 150,000 clones, 70% to 85% of them present only once. The sequenced material came from PBMCs. The receptors come from a human donor in good health.

The J gene is TRBJ2-7, the V gene TRBV5-1; D gene uncertain. The V gene's germline CDR1 is SGHRS and CDR2 YFSETQ. This CDR3 has 14 residues. V lost 0 bases and J lost 2, with 9 bases in between. Here the CDR3 reads CASSLVAATYEQYF. DNA for the CDR3: TGCGCCAGCAGCTTGGTGGCAGCGACCTACGAGCAGTACTTC.

The chain joins TRBV5-6 to TRBJ2-1, with 13 bases identical to TRBD2. The CDR3 length is 17 residues. Looked up from germline, CDR1 is SGHDT and CDR2 is YYEEEE. V lost 4 bases, J lost 5 bases, and 9 bases stayed unmatched. The CDR3 region has the DNA TGTGCCAGCAGCCCCCCTCCCGGGACTAGCGGGGACAATGAGCAGTTCTTC. It translates to CASSPPPGTSGDNEQFF.

Only a few counts were recorded for this clone. The gene calls are TRBV6-5 and TRBJ1-1; no firm D call. Per germline, CDR1 MNHEY and CDR2 SVGAGI. The CDR3 runs 13 residues. The V end lost 2 bases, the J end lost 1 base, and 5 bases lay between the germline ends. The DNA of the CDR3 is TGTGCCAGCAGTTACGAGGGGAACACTGAAGCTTTCTTT. It specifies CASSYEGNTEAFF.

This clone has only a few counts. The chain joins TRBV5-4 to TRBJ2-3; 9 bases fit TRBD2. After removal of 4 bases from V and 3 bases from J, the junction contained 9 bases not matched to a gene. Germline-derived CDR1 and CDR2 are SGHNT and YYREEE (reference sequence). The CDR3 covers 16 residues. CDR3 amino acids: CASSPTSGGGTDTQYF. DNA for the CDR3: TGTGCCAGCAGCCCGACTAGCGGAGGGGGGACAGATACGCAGTATTTT. The whole variable domain, remainder taken from reference TRBV5-4 and TRBJ2-3, is ETGVTQSPTHLIKTRGQQVTLRCSSQSGHNTVSWYQQALGQGPQFIFQYYREEENGRGNFPPRFSGLQFPNYSSELNVNALELDDSALYLCASSPTSGGGTDTQYFGPGTRLTVL.

The table lists this clone with a few counts. The chain carries TRBV19 and TRBJ2-5; TRBD2 matches 11 bases. The germline CDR1 and CDR2 sequences are LNHDA and SQIVND (reference sequence). This CDR3 spans 17 amino acids. V was pared by 3 bases and J by 1 base, with 7 bases of the junction left unmatched. CDR3 in DNA: TGTGCCAGTAGTATCCGGCCTAGCGGGAGGCCCCAAGAGACCCAGTACTTC. Protein product: CASSIRPSGRPQETQYF.

This chain connects TRBV27 to TRBJ1-1, with D possibly being TRBD1 (5 bases). Germline V CDR1 and CDR2: MNHEY, SMNVEV (reference sequence). The CDR3 is 13 residues long. The V and J ends lost 5 bases and 8 bases respectively, with 15 bases between them. DNA for the CDR3: TGTGCCAGCAGTCGTAGACAGAGCCCGGAAGCTTTCTTT. Amino acid sequence: CASSRRQSPEAFF.

This rearrangement joins TRBV18 to TRBJ2-7, with TRBD1 identical over 7 bases. Germline V gene data show CDR1 as KGHSH and CDR2 as LQKENI. V lost 3 bases, J lost 3 bases, and 5 bases stayed unmatched. This CDR3 spans 14 amino acids. CDR3 loop: CASSPRDRYYEQYF. CDR3 DNA: TGTGCCAGCTCACCTCGGGACAGATACTACGAGCAGTACTTC.

The CDR3 sequence: CASSKQGPGGYTF. CDR3 coding DNA: TGTGCCAGCAGCAAACAGGGTCCGGGGGGCTACACCTTC. The chain combines TRBV28 with TRBJ1-2; tentative D call: TRBD1 (6 bases). With 6 bases removed from V and 8 bases from J, the gap between germline ends came to 16 bases. This CDR3 region has 13 residues. CDR1 and CDR2 (germline): MDHEN, SYDVKM.

The J gene is TRBJ1-5, the V gene TRBV21-1; the table names TRBD1, a call not compared with the DNA. TRBV21-1 is a listed pseudogene. This CDR3 is built from 15 residues. The CDR3 DNA is TGTGCCAGCAGGGACAGGGGGGGAATTGATCAGCCCCAGCATTTT. It specifies CASRDRGGIDQPQHF.

The chain uses TRBV19 and TRBJ2-3, with 7 bases that match TRBD2. V gave up 5 bases and J gave up 2 bases; unmatched junction bases: 13. Germline values: CDR1 LNHDA, CDR2 SQIVND (reference sequence). The CDR3 runs 17 residues. CDR3 in amino acids: CASSAPTSAPFTDTQYF. The CDR3 bases are TGTGCCAGTAGTGCACCAACTAGCGCTCCGTTCACAGATACGCAGTATTTT.

In nucleotides, the CDR3 is TGTGCCAGTAGCCCCCGACAGGGGGCAGATGAGCAGTTCTTC. Protein: CASSPRQGADEQFF. The chain employs TRBV19 and TRBJ2-1; 10 bases align to TRBD1. V was clipped by 6 bases and J by 8 bases; unmatched bases: 7. The length of the CDR3 is 14 residues. The V gene's germline CDR1 is LNHDA and CDR2 SQIVND (reference sequence).

This rearrangement joins TRBV15 to TRBJ1-2; D is possibly TRBD1 (5 bases). The germline gives CDR1 LNHNV, CDR2 YYDKDF (reference sequence). The CDR3 contains 15 residues. The V end lost 0 bases, the J end lost 7 bases, and 15 bases lay between the germline ends. The CDR3 DNA follows: TGTGCCACCAGCAGAGATCCGGGGGAGGGTCCTGGCTACACCTTC. It specifies CATSRDPGEGPGYTF.

The rearrangement joins TRBV2 to TRBJ1-2; the D gene is possibly TRBD1 (5 bases). Germline CDR1 and CDR2: SNHLY and FYNNEI. V was trimmed by 6 bases and J by 3 bases, leaving 14 bases between them. The CDR3 is 14 amino acids. The DNA of the CDR3 is TGTGCCAGCAGCCCCACCGACAGCTACTATGGCTACACCTTC. As protein: CASSPTDSYYGYTF.

The chain has TRBV20-1 and TRBJ2-1; tentative D call: TRBD2 (6 bases). CDR1 is DFQATT and CDR2 is SNEGSKA in the germline V gene (reference sequence). Trimming pared 1 base from V and 13 bases from J, leaving 8 bases between. This CDR3 has 10 residues. CDR3 amino acids: CSARGDSQFF. The CDR3, as DNA: TGCAGTGCTAGAGGGGACTCCCAGTTCTTC.

The chain couples TRBV10-2 to TRBJ1-4; 10 bases are shared with TRBD1. The ends lost 6 bases at V and 5 bases at J; junction bases unmatched: 6. The CDR3 runs to 15 residues. Per germline, CDR1 WSHSY and CDR2 SAAADI. The CDR3 coding sequence is TGCGCCAGCAGCCTAGGGACAGGGGCGAATGAAAAACTGTTTTTT. Translating it yields CASSLGTGANEKLFF.

The gene calls are TRBV2 and TRBJ2-7; D ambiguous. The germline V gene encodes CDR1 SNHLY and CDR2 FYNNEI. There are 14 residues in the CDR3. V lost 7 bases and J lost 0, with 13 bases in between. The CDR3 loop is CASNSRLYSYEQYF. The CDR3 DNA reads TGTGCCAGCAATAGTCGTTTATACTCCTACGAGCAGTACTTC.

The rearrangement joins TRBV12-5 to TRBJ2-1, with a tentative D call TRBD2 (5 bases). The V gene lost 9 bases and the J gene lost 4 bases, with 10 bases spanning the gap. CDR1 LGHNT and CDR2 FRNRAP come from the germline V gene. The CDR3 extends over 12 amino acids. CDR3 DNA: TGTGCTAGCGGGATAAAGTACAATGAGCAGTTCTTC. Its protein product is CASGIKYNEQFF.

This chain links TRBV28 with TRBJ2-7; no firm D call. Trimming left V 4 bases short and J 6 bases short, with 13 bases between. Per the germline V gene, CDR1 is MDHEN and CDR2 is SYDVKM. The CDR3 has 13 residues. DNA of the CDR3: TGTGCCAGCAGTTCCTTCCAGTCCGCCGAGCAGTACTTC. Residues: CASSSFQSAEQYF.

The CDR3 protein is CASSTLGTGGEDGYTF. The CDR3 DNA follows: TGTGCCAGTAGCACCCTGGGGACAGGGGGCGAGGATGGCTACACCTTC. The chain combines TRBV19 with TRBJ1-2; TRBD1 matches at 12 bases. CDR1 is LNHDA, CDR2 SQIVND, per germline (reference sequence). The CDR3 has 16 amino acids. With 6 bases clipped from V and 6 bases from J, the junction kept 11 bases outside the gene matches.

The V call is TRBV2, the J call TRBJ2-2; TRBD1 might be the D (6 bases). This CDR3 region has 15 residues. The germline CDR1 and CDR2 sequences are SNHLY and FYNNEI. Deletions cut 3 bases from V and 6 bases from J, with 14 bases between. CDR3 nucleotides: TGTGCCAGCAGTGAGCCTGAACAGGGAGCCGGGGAGCTGTTTTTT. Translated: CASSEPEQGAGELFF.

The chain carries TRBV6-1 and TRBJ2-1; 11 positions agree with TRBD2. Germline V CDR1 and CDR2: MNHNS, SASEGT. This CDR3 spans 15 amino acids. J was trimmed by 8 bases and V by 6 bases; bases with no gene match: 9. The CDR3 protein is CASRATSGIFDEQFF. The DNA for the CDR3 is TGTGCCAGCAGGGCGACTAGCGGGATCTTCGATGAGCAGTTCTTC.

The chain combines TRBV28 with TRBJ2-2, with a possible D match to TRBD2 (5 bases). CDR1 is MDHEN and CDR2 is SYDVKM in the germline V gene. This CDR3 spans 15 amino acids. Trimming shortened V by 4 bases and J by 2 bases, and 11 bases separated the two germline ends. The CDR3 is CASSSTTPNTGELFF. The CDR3 DNA reads as TGTGCCAGCAGTTCGACTACCCCAAACACCGGGGAGCTGTTTTTT.

The rearrangement uses TRBV7-2 and TRBJ2-4; 8 nucleotides line up with TRBD2. CDR3 length: 16 residues. Per the germline V gene, CDR1 is SGHTA and CDR2 is FQGNSA. Unmatched junction bases numbered 10, after V lost 1 base and J lost 8 bases. The CDR3: CASSLESWRGDDIQYF. DNA for the CDR3: TGTGCCAGCAGCTTAGAGAGTTGGCGGGGGGACGACATTCAGTACTTC. Filled out from reference TRBV7-2 and TRBJ2-4, the complete variable domain reads GAGVSQSPSNKVTEKGKDVELRCDPISGHTALYWYRQSLGQGLEFLIYFQGNSAPDKSGLPSDRFSAERTGGSVSTLTIQRTQQEDSAVYLCASSLESWRGDDIQYFGAGTRLSVL.

The gene calls are TRBV7-2 and TRBJ2-5, with 11 bases aligning to TRBD2. Germline-derived CDR1 and CDR2 are SGHTA and FQGNSA. Trimming cost V 7 bases and J 5 bases; bases outside gene matches: 12. CDR3 length: 16 amino acids. The CDR3 here is CASTQGLAGGQETQYF. In nucleotides, the CDR3 is TGTGCCAGCACCCAGGGCCTAGCGGGAGGCCAGGAGACCCAGTACTTC.

This clone has a handful of counts. The chain has TRBV18 and TRBJ1-3; the D is unclear. Trimming left V 6 bases short and J 0 bases short, with 15 bases between. This CDR3 spans 16 amino acids. Germline V gives CDR1 KGHSH, CDR2 LQKENI. The CDR3 DNA reads TGTGCCAGCTCCCCCATGAAGGGAGACTCTGGAAACACCATATATTTT. It is translated as CASSPMKGDSGNTIYF.

The chain joins TRBV13 to TRBJ1-2, with a tentative D call TRBD1 (6 bases). There are 15 residues in the CDR3. Germline V gives CDR1 PRHDT, CDR2 FYEKMQ (reference sequence). Trimming pared 4 bases from V and 8 bases from J, leaving 20 bases between. CDR3 coding DNA: TGTGCCAGCAGCTCAGGACAGACTAACTATGAAGGCTACACCTTC. Its translation: CASSSGQTNYEGYTF.